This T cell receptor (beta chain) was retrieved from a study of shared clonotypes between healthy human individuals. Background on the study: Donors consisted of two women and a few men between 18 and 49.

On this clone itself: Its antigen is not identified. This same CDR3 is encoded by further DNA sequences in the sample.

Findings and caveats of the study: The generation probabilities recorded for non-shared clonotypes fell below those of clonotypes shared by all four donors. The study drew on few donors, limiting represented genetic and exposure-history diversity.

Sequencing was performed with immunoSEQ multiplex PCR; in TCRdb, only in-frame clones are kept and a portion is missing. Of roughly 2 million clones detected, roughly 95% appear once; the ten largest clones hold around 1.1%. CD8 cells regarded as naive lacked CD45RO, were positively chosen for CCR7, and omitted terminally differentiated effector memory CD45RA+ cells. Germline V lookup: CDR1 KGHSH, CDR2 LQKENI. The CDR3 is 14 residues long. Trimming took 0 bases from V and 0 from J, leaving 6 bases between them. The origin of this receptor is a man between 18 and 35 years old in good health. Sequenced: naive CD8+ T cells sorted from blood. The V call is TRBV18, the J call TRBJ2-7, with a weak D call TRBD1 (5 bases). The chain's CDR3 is CASSPPDSSYEQYF. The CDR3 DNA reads TGTGCCAGCTCACCACCCGACAGCTCCTACGAGCAGTACTTC.